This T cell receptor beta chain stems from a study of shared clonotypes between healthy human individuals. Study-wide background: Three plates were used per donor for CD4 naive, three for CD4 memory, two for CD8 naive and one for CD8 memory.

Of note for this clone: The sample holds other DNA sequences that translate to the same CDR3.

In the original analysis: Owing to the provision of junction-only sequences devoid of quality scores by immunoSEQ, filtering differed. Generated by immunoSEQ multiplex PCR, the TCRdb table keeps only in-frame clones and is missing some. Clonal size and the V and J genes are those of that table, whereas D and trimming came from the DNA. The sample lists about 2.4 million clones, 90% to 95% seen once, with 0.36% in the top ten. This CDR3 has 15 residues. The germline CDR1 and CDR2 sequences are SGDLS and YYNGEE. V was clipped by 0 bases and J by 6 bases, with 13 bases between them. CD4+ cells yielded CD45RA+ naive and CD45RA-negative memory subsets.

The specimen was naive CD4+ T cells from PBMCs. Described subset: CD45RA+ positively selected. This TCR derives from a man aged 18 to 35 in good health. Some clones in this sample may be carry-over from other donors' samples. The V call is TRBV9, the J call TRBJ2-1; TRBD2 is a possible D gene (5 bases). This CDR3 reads CASSVEGLAVNEQFF. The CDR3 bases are TGTGCCAGCAGCGTAGAGGGTCTAGCAGTCAATGAGCAGTTCTTC.